A selection of T cell receptor beta chains follows, all from one sample in a study of blood T cell repertoires in COVID-19. Generated by immunoSEQ multiplex PCR, the TCRdb table keeps only in-frame clones and is missing some. The table records under 250,000 clones, roughly 90% of them present only once. Sequencing used peripheral blood. Source of these receptors: a man aged 50 to 60 with COVID-19, enrolled during active disease. CDR3s include the opening cysteine and the closing phenylalanine or tryptophan. Each record gives: CDR3 protein, CDR3 DNA, D gene, J gene, V gene, clone size. A D gene is named only where the DNA matches it firmly. Clone size is not always given. Where it is, it says once, few, many or a class for expanded clones.

CASSYSTVQGLDTQYF,TGTGCCAGCAGTTACTCGACGGTCCAGGGTTTAGATACGCAGTATTTT,NA,TRBJ2-3,TRBV6-5,NA
CASRLMMTGINEKLFF,TGTGCCAGCAGGCTTATGATGACAGGGATAAATGAAAAACTGTTTTTT,TRBD1,TRBJ1-4,TRBV2,few
CSVNRGPGELFF,TGCAGCGTTAACAGGGGGCCCGGGGAGCTGTTTTTT,TRBD1,TRBJ2-2,TRBV29-1,once
CASSRTGQNTGELFF,TGTGCCAGCAGCCGGACAGGGCAGAACACCGGGGAGCTGTTTTTT,TRBD1,TRBJ2-2,TRBV7-9,NA
CAWIRRTEAFF,TGTGCCTGGATTCGGAGAACTGAAGCTTTCTTT,NA,TRBJ1-1,TRBV30,many
CAWSVHGGVTQYF,TGTGCCTGGAGTGTACATGGAGGGGTTACGCAGTATTTT,NA,TRBJ2-3,TRBV30,NA
CASSLKGGGDYGYTF,TGTGCCAGCAGTTTAAAGGGAGGTGGGGACTATGGCTACACCTTC,NA,TRBJ1-2,TRBV27,NA
CASSLGAVSSNEQFF,TGTGCCAGCAGCTTGGGAGCGGTCTCCTCCAATGAGCAGTTCTTC,NA,TRBJ2-1,TRBV5-4,NA
CASRGHERANYGYTF,TGTGCCAGCCGGGGTCACGAGAGGGCCAACTATGGCTACACCTTC,NA,TRBJ1-2,TRBV6-5,NA
CASSSDRANYGYTF,TGTGCCAGCAGCTCGGACAGAGCTAACTATGGCTACACCTTC,NA,TRBJ1-2,TRBV13,NA
CASSSGTGDEQYF,TGCGCCAGCAGCTCCGGGACAGGGGACGAGCAGTACTTC,TRBD1,TRBJ2-7,TRBV5-1,NA
CASSSTANYGYTF,TGTGCCAGCAGCTCGACAGCTAACTATGGCTACACCTTC,NA,TRBJ1-2,TRBV7-9,NA
CASSMRLAGSEEQYF,TGTGCCAGCAGCATGAGACTAGCGGGGTCGGAGGAGCAGTACTTC,TRBD2,TRBJ2-7,TRBV5-4,NA
CASSRGYYEQYF,TGTGCCAGCAGCAGGGGGTACTACGAGCAGTACTTC,NA,TRBJ2-7,TRBV3-1/TRBV3-2,NA
CASSQDREGFVADTQYF,TGCGCCAGCAGCCAAGACAGGGAGGGCTTTGTCGCAGATACGCAGTATTTT,TRBD2,TRBJ2-3,TRBV4-1,NA
CASSPLPGTGVEAFF,TGTGCCAGCAGTCCACTCCCCGGGACAGGGGTTGAAGCTTTCTTT,TRBD1,TRBJ1-1,TRBV27,NA